The TCR beta chain under discussion was sequenced for a study of response to subunit inactivated influenza vaccine. TCRdb reprocessed the RT-PCR reads via MiXCR and lists one record per CDR3 protein. The sample has about 540,000 distinct CDR3 sequences, roughly 25% seen once; the top ten hold approximately 3%. Germline V gene data show CDR1 as LGHDT and CDR2 as YNNKEL (reference sequence). Trimming took off 4 bases at V and 3 bases at J, with 15 bases between the two ends. The CDR3 extends over 15 amino acids. These data are also associated with another study on T cells expressing NK-cell markers. That source adds: Researchers built TCR beta cDNA using 5'RACE template switching with UMIs. Sorted CD3+CD56-NKG2C+, CD3+CD56+NKG2C+ and CD3+CD56+NKG2C- T cells supplied the TCR beta repertoires. Eight donors were sequenced, of whom seven were HCMV-seropositive, while the remaining one was HCMV-seronegative. For six donors, the dominant NKG2C+ clonotypes made up roughly 1.0-8% of their CD8+ T cells. The same clonotypes also predominated in the CD3+CD56-NKG2C+ fraction of a handful of donors.

V gene TRBV3-1 combines with J gene TRBJ1-1; perhaps TRBD1 as D (5 bases). This clonotype originated in a man aged 50-60 years who received an inactivated influenza vaccine. This specimen consisted of CD4+ T cells sorted from PBMCs, obtained 11 to 12 days after vaccination. CDR3 region: CASSPRIGGDTEAFF. The CDR3 nucleotides are TGTGCCAGCAGCCCCAGAATCGGGGGTGACACTGAAGCTTTCTTT.